This TCR beta chain originates from a study of blood T cells in healthy people across ages. Only one count was recorded for this clonotype. A junction end diverges from the germline sequence, so it may reflect a read error. Sample-barcoded 5' priming and a J-beta primer mix drove a second PCR of about 6 to 11 cycles. TCRdb redid the calling of the 5' RACE reads with MiXCR, one entry per CDR3 protein. The sample lists more than 650,000 distinct CDR3 sequences, around a quarter occurring once. The CDR3 sequence is 15 residues long. Germline values: CDR1 SGHRS, CDR2 YFSETQ. This sample also appeared in a second study, on T cells of mothers and their children.

The chain joins TRBV5-1 to TRBJ2-1; D is unclear. The sample consisted of blood. The clonotype comes from a boy aged 10-17 years in good health. The CDR3 bases are TGCGCTAGCAGCCCGGGCCTGAGTAGGTACAATGAGCAGTTCTTC. Translating gives CASSPGLSRYNEQFF.